Listed below are T cell receptor beta chains from one sample, sequenced in a study of blood T cell repertoires in COVID-19. Assay used: immunoSEQ multiplex PCR; TCRdb lists only in-frame clones, some missing. The profile shows about 120,000 clones, 70% to 90% of them singletons. The sequencing input was peripheral blood. These receptors were taken from a woman in her 70s who had recovered from COVID-19. Each CDR3 is given with its conserved first and last residue. Fields, in order: CDR3 protein, CDR3 DNA, clone size, V gene, J gene, D gene. The D gene is left open where the match is weak. Size is stated for part of the rows, as once, few or many counts, or as a class when the clone is expanded.

CDR3aa: CASSQDRRRGGDQPQHF
CDR3nt: TGCGCCAGCAGCCAAGATAGGCGCAGGGGAGGGGATCAGCCCCAGCATTTT
abundance: once
v_gene: TRBV4-3
j_gene: TRBJ1-5
d_gene: -

CDR3aa: CASSVGAGESGEQFF
CDR3nt: TGTGCCAGCAGCGTCGGGGCGGGAGAGTCGGGTGAGCAGTTCTTC
abundance: -
v_gene: TRBV9
j_gene: TRBJ2-1
d_gene: TRBD2

CDR3aa: CASSQTGSTDTQYF
CDR3nt: TGTGCTAGCAGCCAGACGGGAAGCACAGATACGCAGTATTTT
abundance: -
v_gene: TRBV7-7
j_gene: TRBJ2-3
d_gene: -

CDR3aa: CASSPPGTPYEQYF
CDR3nt: TGTGCCAGCTCACCACCGGGCACCCCCTACGAGCAGTACTTC
abundance: -
v_gene: TRBV18
j_gene: TRBJ2-7
d_gene: -

CDR3aa: CSVSVGNTEAFF
CDR3nt: TGCAGCGTTAGCGTCGGAAACACTGAAGCTTTCTTT
abundance: -
v_gene: TRBV29-1
j_gene: TRBJ1-1
d_gene: -

CDR3aa: CASSPPTKGPYNEQFF
CDR3nt: TGCGCCAGCAGTCCGCCCACTAAGGGGCCATACAATGAGCAGTTCTTC
abundance: -
v_gene: TRBV5-1
j_gene: TRBJ2-1
d_gene: -

CDR3aa: CASSRGNTGELFF
CDR3nt: TGTGCCAGCAGCCGGGGGAACACCGGGGAGCTGTTTTTT
abundance: -
v_gene: TRBV5-5
j_gene: TRBJ2-2
d_gene: -

CDR3aa: CASSNLRQGNTGELFF
CDR3nt: TGTGCCAGTAGTAACCTCCGACAGGGTAACACCGGGGAGCTGTTTTTT
abundance: -
v_gene: TRBV19
j_gene: TRBJ2-2
d_gene: TRBD1

CDR3aa: CASSGGKYEQFF
CDR3nt: TGTGCCAGCAGCGGGGGGAAGTATGAGCAGTTCTTC
abundance: -
v_gene: TRBV28
j_gene: TRBJ2-1
d_gene: TRBD2

CDR3aa: CASRDGRAYEQYF
CDR3nt: TGTGCCAGCAGGGATGGGCGGGCCTACGAGCAGTACTTC
abundance: -
v_gene: TRBV11-2
j_gene: TRBJ2-7
d_gene: -

CDR3aa: CASTRTGSGIAGELFF
CDR3nt: TGTGCCAGCACCCGGACAGGTAGCGGGATTGCCGGGGAGCTGTTTTTT
abundance: -
v_gene: TRBV9
j_gene: TRBJ2-2
d_gene: -

CDR3aa: CASSERGLLTDTQYF
CDR3nt: TGTGCCAGCAGCGAGCGAGGGCTCCTCACAGATACGCAGTATTTT
abundance: -
v_gene: TRBV14
j_gene: TRBJ2-3
d_gene: -

CDR3aa: CATSGGGNQPQHF
CDR3nt: TGCGCCACCTCGGGTGGAGGCAATCAGCCCCAGCATTTT
abundance: -
v_gene: TRBV10-1
j_gene: TRBJ1-5
d_gene: -

CDR3aa: CASSVSKNTGELFF
CDR3nt: TGTGCCAGTAGTGTTAGTAAGAACACCGGGGAGCTGTTTTTT
abundance: -
v_gene: TRBV19
j_gene: TRBJ2-2
d_gene: -

CDR3aa: CASSPGPGAGYTF
CDR3nt: TGTGCCAGCAGCCCGGGACCGGGAGCGGGCTACACCTTC
abundance: -
v_gene: TRBV7-9
j_gene: TRBJ1-2
d_gene: -

CDR3aa: CASSQDWASGTQYF
CDR3nt: TGCGCCAGCAGCCAAGATTGGGCTAGCGGTACGCAGTATTTT
abundance: -
v_gene: TRBV4-3
j_gene: TRBJ2-3
d_gene: TRBD2

CDR3aa: CASSHWLAKNIQYF
CDR3nt: TGTGCCAGCAGCCACTGGCTAGCCAAAAACATTCAGTACTTC
abundance: -
v_gene: TRBV3-1/TRBV3-2
j_gene: TRBJ2-4
d_gene: -

CDR3aa: CASTRGPTGNTEAFF
CDR3nt: TGTGCCAGCACACGCGGACCGACAGGGAACACTGAAGCTTTCTTT
abundance: -
v_gene: TRBV27
j_gene: TRBJ1-1
d_gene: -

CDR3aa: CASGTHRGAYEQYF
CDR3nt: TGTGCCAGCGGCACTCACAGGGGAGCCTACGAGCAGTACTTC
abundance: -
v_gene: TRBV28
j_gene: TRBJ2-7
d_gene: TRBD1

CDR3aa: CASSLFGEGEQFF
CDR3nt: TGTGCCAGCAGCTTATTCGGGGAGGGTGAGCAGTTCTTC
abundance: -
v_gene: TRBV7-2
j_gene: TRBJ2-1
d_gene: TRBD2

CDR3aa: CATSDPGTRGGTDTQYF
CDR3nt: TGTGCCACCAGTGATCCGGGGACTAGAGGTGGCACAGATACGCAGTATTTT
abundance: -
v_gene: TRBV24-1
j_gene: TRBJ2-3
d_gene: TRBD2

CDR3aa: CASSLQGGTQYF
CDR3nt: TGTGCCAGCAGCTTGCAGGGGGGTACGCAGTATTTT
abundance: -
v_gene: TRBV5-4
j_gene: TRBJ2-3
d_gene: -

CDR3aa: CASSSGGAANYGYTF
CDR3nt: TGTGCCAGCAGTTCGGGTGGAGCAGCTAACTATGGCTACACCTTC
abundance: -
v_gene: TRBV27
j_gene: TRBJ1-2
d_gene: -

CDR3aa: CASSLERWISTDTQYF
CDR3nt: TGTGCCAGCAGTTTAGAGAGGTGGATCAGCACAGATACGCAGTATTTT
abundance: -
v_gene: TRBV28
j_gene: TRBJ2-3
d_gene: -

CDR3aa: CASSPRGTRKTQYF
CDR3nt: TGTGCCAGCAGCCCTAGGGGGACTAGAAAGACCCAGTACTTC
abundance: -
v_gene: TRBV28
j_gene: TRBJ2-5
d_gene: TRBD2

CDR3aa: CASSQSKDRGNTEAFF
CDR3nt: TGTGCCAGCAGCCAATCGAAGGACAGGGGGAACACTGAAGCTTTCTTT
abundance: -
v_gene: TRBV16
j_gene: TRBJ1-1
d_gene: TRBD1

CDR3aa: CASSQLVGRGYTEAFF
CDR3nt: TGCGCCAGCAGCCAGCTCGTCGGCCGGGGTTACACTGAAGCTTTCTTT
abundance: -
v_gene: TRBV4-3
j_gene: TRBJ1-1
d_gene: -

CDR3aa: CAWRAPWGLGSYEQYF
CDR3nt: TGTGCCTGGAGGGCCCCTTGGGGCCTAGGCTCCTACGAGCAGTACTTC
abundance: -
v_gene: TRBV30
j_gene: TRBJ2-7
d_gene: -

CDR3aa: CASSGGGTPSYEQYF
CDR3nt: TGTGCCAGTAGCGGGGGAGGGACCCCCTCCTACGAGCAGTACTTC
abundance: few
v_gene: TRBV19
j_gene: TRBJ2-7
d_gene: TRBD2

CDR3aa: CASSSWTGSLYNEQFF
CDR3nt: TGTGCCAGCAGCTCTTGGACAGGGAGTCTCTACAATGAGCAGTTCTTC
abundance: -
v_gene: TRBV14
j_gene: TRBJ2-1
d_gene: TRBD1

CDR3aa: CASSLAIGLYNEQFF
CDR3nt: TGCGCCAGCAGCTTGGCGATAGGACTATACAATGAGCAGTTCTTC
abundance: -
v_gene: TRBV5-1
j_gene: TRBJ2-1
d_gene: -

CDR3aa: CASSVNTEAFF
CDR3nt: TGTGCCAGCAGCGTAAACACTGAAGCTTTCTTT
abundance: -
v_gene: TRBV12-3/TRBV12-4
j_gene: TRBJ1-1
d_gene: -

CDR3aa: CASSTRGSNTGELFF
CDR3nt: TGTGCCAGCAGCACCCGGGGATCGAACACCGGGGAGCTGTTTTTT
abundance: -
v_gene: TRBV11-1
j_gene: TRBJ2-2
d_gene: -

CDR3aa: CASTLRGLNEKLFF
CDR3nt: TGTGCCAGCACCCTGAGGGGACTTAATGAAAAACTGTTTTTT
abundance: -
v_gene: TRBV5-6
j_gene: TRBJ1-4
d_gene: -

CDR3aa: CATSRGQGATQYF
CDR3nt: TGTGCCACCAGCAGAGGACAGGGGGCAACCCAGTACTTC
abundance: -
v_gene: TRBV15
j_gene: TRBJ2-5
d_gene: TRBD1

CDR3aa: CASSQAPGSRDIQYF
CDR3nt: TGCGCCAGCAGCCAAGCGCCAGGGTCCCGGGACATTCAGTACTTC
abundance: -
v_gene: TRBV4-3
j_gene: TRBJ2-4
d_gene: -

CDR3aa: CASRGDSNEQFF
CDR3nt: TGTGCCAGCAGGGGGGACTCGAATGAGCAGTTCTTC
abundance: -
v_gene: TRBV5-6
j_gene: TRBJ2-1
d_gene: -

CDR3aa: CASSNIYGGGTDTQYF
CDR3nt: TGTGCCAGCAGTAATATTTACGGTGGGGGGACAGATACGCAGTATTTT
abundance: -
v_gene: TRBV14
j_gene: TRBJ2-3
d_gene: -

CDR3aa: CATSDGGYGYTF
CDR3nt: TGTGCCACCAGTGATGGGGGGTATGGCTACACCTTC
abundance: once
v_gene: TRBV24-1
j_gene: TRBJ1-2
d_gene: -

CDR3aa: CASSAKQGARTGELFF
CDR3nt: TGTGCCAGCAGCGCCAAACAGGGGGCGCGCACCGGGGAGCTGTTTTTT
abundance: -
v_gene: TRBV9
j_gene: TRBJ2-2
d_gene: TRBD1

CDR3aa: CATSDLYRGETQYF
CDR3nt: TGTGCCACCAGTGATTTGTACAGGGGAGAGACCCAGTACTTC
abundance: -
v_gene: TRBV24-1
j_gene: TRBJ2-5
d_gene: TRBD1

CDR3aa: CASSPRQGTADTQYF
CDR3nt: TGTGCCAGCAGCCCTCGACAGGGTACCGCAGATACGCAGTATTTT
abundance: -
v_gene: TRBV7-2
j_gene: TRBJ2-3
d_gene: TRBD1

CDR3aa: CASSRDRAYYEQYF
CDR3nt: TGTGCCAGCTCTCGGGACAGGGCATACTACGAGCAGTACTTC
abundance: -
v_gene: TRBV18
j_gene: TRBJ2-7
d_gene: TRBD1

CDR3aa: CASSPDRLYSGNTIYF
CDR3nt: TGTGCCAGCAGCCCCGACAGGTTATACTCTGGAAACACCATATATTTT
abundance: -
v_gene: TRBV27
j_gene: TRBJ1-3
d_gene: -

CDR3aa: CASNDGFGSPLHF
CDR3nt: TGTGCCAGCAACGACGGGTTTGGGTCACCCCTCCACTTT
abundance: -
v_gene: TRBV3-1/TRBV3-2
j_gene: TRBJ1-6
d_gene: -

CDR3aa: CASSSTSGQYF
CDR3nt: TGTGCCAGCAGCTCGACTAGTGGCCAGTACTTC
abundance: -
v_gene: TRBV13
j_gene: TRBJ2-5
d_gene: -

CDR3aa: CASSVSGFGEQFF
CDR3nt: TGTGCCAGCAGTGTTTCCGGTTTCGGTGAGCAGTTCTTC
abundance: -
v_gene: TRBV2
j_gene: TRBJ2-1
d_gene: -

CDR3aa: CASSATTSTDTQYF
CDR3nt: TGTGCCAGCAGCGCGACGACTAGCACAGATACGCAGTATTTT
abundance: -
v_gene: TRBV11-2
j_gene: TRBJ2-3
d_gene: -

CDR3aa: CASSLSQNTGELFF
CDR3nt: TGTGCCAGCAGCTTGTCCCAGAACACCGGGGAGCTGTTTTTT
abundance: -
v_gene: TRBV7-8
j_gene: TRBJ2-2
d_gene: -

CDR3aa: CASSPPGGPGSYTF
CDR3nt: TGTGCCAGCAGCCCGCCTGGAGGGCCGGGGAGCTACACCTTC
abundance: once
v_gene: TRBV7-9
j_gene: TRBJ1-2
d_gene: -

CDR3aa: CASSAWTGKGSPLHF
CDR3nt: TGTGCCAGCAGTGCTTGGACAGGGAAGGGGTCACCCCTCCACTTT
abundance: -
v_gene: TRBV25-1
j_gene: TRBJ1-6
d_gene: TRBD1

CDR3aa: CASPGGLWYEQYF
CDR3nt: TGTGCCAGCCCAGGGGGGCTTTGGTACGAGCAGTACTTC
abundance: -
v_gene: TRBV6-5
j_gene: TRBJ2-7
d_gene: -

CDR3aa: CASSINDRGRQPQHF
CDR3nt: TGTGCCAGCAGCATAAACGACAGGGGGCGTCAGCCCCAGCATTTT
abundance: -
v_gene: TRBV7-2
j_gene: TRBJ1-5
d_gene: TRBD1

CDR3aa: CSVSIARGGNEQFF
CDR3nt: TGCAGCGTTTCTATTGCGAGGGGGGGCAATGAGCAGTTCTTC
abundance: -
v_gene: TRBV29-1
j_gene: TRBJ2-1
d_gene: -

CDR3aa: CASSLGTSGSYEQYF
CDR3nt: TGTGCCAGCAGCTTAGGGACTAGCGGCTCCTACGAGCAGTACTTC
abundance: -
v_gene: TRBV7-2
j_gene: TRBJ2-7
d_gene: TRBD2

CDR3aa: CASRHPAGAGANVLTF
CDR3nt: TGTGCCAGTAGACACCCCGCGGGGGCTGGGGCCAACGTCCTGACTTTC
abundance: -
v_gene: TRBV19
j_gene: TRBJ2-6
d_gene: TRBD2

CDR3aa: CASSQTDRGPNYGYTF
CDR3nt: TGTGCCAGCAGTCAGACGGACAGGGGGCCTAACTATGGCTACACCTTC
abundance: -
v_gene: TRBV28
j_gene: TRBJ1-2
d_gene: TRBD1